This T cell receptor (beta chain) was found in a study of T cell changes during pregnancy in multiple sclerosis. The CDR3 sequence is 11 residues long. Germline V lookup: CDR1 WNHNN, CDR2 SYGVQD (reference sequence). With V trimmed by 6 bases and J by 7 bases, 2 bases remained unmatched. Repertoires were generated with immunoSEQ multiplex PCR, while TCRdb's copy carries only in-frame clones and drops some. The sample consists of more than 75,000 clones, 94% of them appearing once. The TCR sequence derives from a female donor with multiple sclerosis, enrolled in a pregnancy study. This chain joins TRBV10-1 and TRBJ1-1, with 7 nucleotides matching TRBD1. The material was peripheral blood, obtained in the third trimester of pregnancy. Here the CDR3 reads CASSQGGEAFF. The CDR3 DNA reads TGCGCCAGCAGCCAGGGGGGTGAAGCTTTCTTT.